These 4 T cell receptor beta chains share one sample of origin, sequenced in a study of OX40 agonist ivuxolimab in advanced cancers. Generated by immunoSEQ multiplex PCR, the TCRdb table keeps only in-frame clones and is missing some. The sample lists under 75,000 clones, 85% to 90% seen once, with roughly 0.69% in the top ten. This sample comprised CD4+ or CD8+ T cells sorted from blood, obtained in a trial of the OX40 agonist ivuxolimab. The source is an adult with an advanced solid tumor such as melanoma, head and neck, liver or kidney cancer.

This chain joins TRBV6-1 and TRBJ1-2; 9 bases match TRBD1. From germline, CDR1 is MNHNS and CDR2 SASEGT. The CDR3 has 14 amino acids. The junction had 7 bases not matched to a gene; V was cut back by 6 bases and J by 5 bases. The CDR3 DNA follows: TGTGCCAGCAGCCTTACCGGGACAGGGTATGGCTACACCTTC. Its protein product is CASSLTGTGYGYTF.

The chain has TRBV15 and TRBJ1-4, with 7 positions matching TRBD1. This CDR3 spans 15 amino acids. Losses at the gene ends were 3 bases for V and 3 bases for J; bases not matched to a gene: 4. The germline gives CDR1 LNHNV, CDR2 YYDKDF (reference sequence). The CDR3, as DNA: TGTGCCACCAGCAGTCGACAGGGATCTAATGAAAAACTGTTTTTT. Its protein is CATSSRQGSNEKLFF.

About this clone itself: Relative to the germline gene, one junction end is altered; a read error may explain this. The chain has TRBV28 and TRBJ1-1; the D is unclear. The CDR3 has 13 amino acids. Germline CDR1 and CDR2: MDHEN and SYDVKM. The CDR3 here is CASRLMPGIEAFF. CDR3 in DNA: TGTGCCAGCCGTTTAATGCCCGGGATTGAAGCTTTCTTT.

The CDR3 is CASSTSGTYSYEQYF. The CDR3 bases are TGTGCCAGCAGCACCTCCGGGACATACTCTTACGAGCAGTACTTC. The V and J genes are TRBV7-2 and TRBJ2-7; D is perhaps TRBD1 (6 bases). With 5 bases removed from V and 4 bases from J, the gap between germline ends came to 18 bases. CDR1 SGHTA and CDR2 FQGNSA come from the germline V gene. CDR3 length: 15 residues.